This entry concerns a single T cell receptor (beta chain). Antigen: not known. Sequenced by immunoSEQ multiplex PCR; TCRdb stores in-frame clones only, minus some. The sample has some 120,000 clones, around nine tenths seen once. The CDR3 is 13 amino acids. Germline V gene lookup returns CDR1 SGHTA and CDR2 FQGNSA. Trimming took 1 base from V and 7 from J, leaving 11 bases between them. The data derive from a study of cytomegalovirus exposure and HLA in healthy donors. Study results and caveats: Investigators reported more than 150 TCR beta chains as tied to cytomegalovirus. Subsequent analysis of the 120 or so validation repertoires found a tendency for first-cohort TCR clusters to co-occur.

Material: PBMCs. The chain joins TRBV7-2 to TRBJ2-7; D may be TRBD2 (5 bases). The TCR was taken from a man in his thirties or forties in good health and CMV-seronegative. The CDR3, as DNA: TGTGCCAGCAGCTTAGTCCTGACGGGAGAGCAGTACTTC. Its protein product is CASSLVLTGEQYF. Looking up the rest from reference TRBV7-2 and TRBJ2-7 gives the full variable domain: GAGVSQSPSNKVTEKGKDVELRCDPISGHTALYWYRQSLGQGLEFLIYFQGNSAPDKSGLPSDRFSAERTGGSVSTLTIQRTQQEDSAVYLCASSLVLTGEQYFGPGTRLTVT.